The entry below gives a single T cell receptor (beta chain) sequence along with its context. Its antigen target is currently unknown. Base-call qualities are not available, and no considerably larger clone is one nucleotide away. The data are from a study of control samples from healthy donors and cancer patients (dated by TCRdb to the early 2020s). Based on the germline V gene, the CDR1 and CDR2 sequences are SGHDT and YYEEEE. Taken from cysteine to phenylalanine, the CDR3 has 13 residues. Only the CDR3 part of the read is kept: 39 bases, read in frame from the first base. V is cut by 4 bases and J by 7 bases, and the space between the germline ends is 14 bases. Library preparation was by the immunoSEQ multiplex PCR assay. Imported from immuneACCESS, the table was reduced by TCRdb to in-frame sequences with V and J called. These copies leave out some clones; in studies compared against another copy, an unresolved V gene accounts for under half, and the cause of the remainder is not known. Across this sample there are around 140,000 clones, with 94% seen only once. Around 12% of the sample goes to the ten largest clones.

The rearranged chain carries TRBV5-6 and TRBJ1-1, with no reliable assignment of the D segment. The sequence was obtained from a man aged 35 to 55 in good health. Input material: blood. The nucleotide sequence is TGTGCCAGCAGCACCGCGGGATCGGGTGAAGCTTTCTTT. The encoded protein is CASSTAGSGEAFF.